This TCR beta chain is from a study of blood T cell repertoires in COVID-19. In the study overall: The study drew acute and convalescent COVID-19 samples from the United States, Italy and Spain. The analysed material was cDNA or gDNA that came from T cells, B-cell-depleted T cells, or PBMCs.

The length of the CDR3 is 15 residues. Losses at the gene ends were 3 bases for V and 2 bases for J; bases not matched to a gene: 7. Germline V gives CDR1 SGHTA, CDR2 FQGNSA. In the original analysis: Researchers report that nucleated cell counts were estimated from reference gene primer amplification. Profiled with immunoSEQ multiplex PCR; TCRdb holds only in-frame clones, not every one. Clone size and the V and J calls come from that table; the DNA yielded D and trimming. The sample carries 35,000 to 40,000 clones, roughly 88% recorded once. The sample was peripheral blood. The sequence derives from a man aged 70 or older with active COVID-19. V gene TRBV7-2 combines with J gene TRBJ2-7, with 7 bases matching TRBD2. In DNA form, the CDR3 reads TGTGCCAGCAGCTTCCGGACTAGAACTACCTACGAGCAGTACTTC. Its translation is CASSFRTRTTYEQYF.